The 30 T cell receptor beta chains in this list originate from one sample, sequenced in a study of post-analysis software for immune sequencing data (dated by TCRdb to between 2015 and 2017). On the study overall, not on this receptor specifically: Four to six TRBV segments, including TRBV5-6, TRBV5-1 and TRBV20-1, were significantly more frequent in patients than controls.

Library preparation used PCR. The instrument was an Illumina HiSeq 2500. To reduce PCR and sequencing biases, unique molecular identifiers were built into the TCR beta cDNA libraries. The public reads were reprocessed in TCRdb via fastp at Q25 and MiXCR, keeping in-frame beta chains. Rows merge per CDR3 protein into single entries with the most common DNA and genes. The sample table holds about 810,000 distinct CDR3 sequences, of which about 50% were seen once. Clones ranked in the top ten supply roughly 4.4% of the sample. These receptors have no known antigen. The sample was blood. Receptors were obtained from a girl aged 5-17 years with multiple sclerosis.

This rearrangement joins TRBV4-1 to TRBJ2-2; TRBD2 matches at 7 bases. CDR3 length: 17 residues. Per the germline V gene, CDR1 is MGHRA and CDR2 is YSYEKL. V gave up 1 base and J gave up 0 bases; unmatched junction bases: 5. The CDR3 here is CASSQGTRSANTGELFF. CDR3 nucleotides: TGCGCCAGCAGCCAAGGGACTAGAAGTGCGAACACCGGGGAGCTGTTTTTT.

This rearrangement joins TRBV20-1 to TRBJ2-1, with D possibly being TRBD1 (5 bases). Germline CDR1 and CDR2: DFQATT and SNEGSKA (reference sequence). CDR3 length: 12 amino acids. V was trimmed by 2 bases and J by 6 bases, leaving 8 bases between them. CDR3 DNA sequence: TGCAGTGCTAGACCTACAGGCAATGAGCAGTTCTTC. Its protein is CSARPTGNEQFF.

This clonotype was picked up a small number of times. The V call is TRBV20-1, the J call TRBJ2-2; 12 bases align to TRBD2. CDR3 size: 15 residues. Unmatched junction bases numbered 4, after V lost 4 bases and J lost 4 bases. Germline values: CDR1 DFQATT, CDR2 SNEGSKA (reference sequence). The CDR3 reads CSATLAGGSTGELFF. As DNA, the CDR3 is TGCAGTGCTACACTAGCGGGAGGTTCCACCGGGGAGCTGTTTTTT.

The rearrangement joins TRBV5-1 to TRBJ2-7; D might be TRBD1 (5 bases). Germline V lookup: CDR1 SGHRS, CDR2 YFSETQ. Trimming left V 7 bases short and J 3 bases short, with 17 bases between. The CDR3 sequence is 14 residues long. CDR3 region: CASAGQGACYEQYF. The DNA for the CDR3 is TGCGCCAGCGCCGGGCAGGGTGCGTGCTACGAGCAGTACTTC.

On this clonotype: Mismatch with germline at one junction end may stem from a read error. The rearrangement links TRBV6-1 to TRBJ2-1, with a weak D call TRBD1 (6 bases). Germline V gene data show CDR1 as MNHNS and CDR2 as SASEGT. CDR3 length: 18 amino acids. The CDR3 nucleotides are TGTGCCAGCAGTGAAGAGACCGACGGGACACTTACCTACAATGGGCAGTTCTTC. Its protein is CASSEETDGTLTYNGQFF.

The V gene is TRBV4-1, the J gene TRBJ2-7; 12 bases line up with TRBD2. The J call is in doubt because the DNA end fits TRBJ2-5 better. Per the germline V gene, CDR1 is MGHRA and CDR2 is YSYEKL. The CDR3 runs 15 residues. The CDR3 spells CASSHPSGGVETQYF. As DNA, the CDR3 is TGCGCCAGCAGCCATCCTAGCGGGGGGGTAGAGACCCAGTACTTC.

In regard to this clonotype: A read error may produce the germline difference seen at one junction end. The genes are TRBV15 and TRBJ1-2; maybe TRBD1 (6 bases). This CDR3 is 14 amino acids long. Germline lookup yields CDR1 LNHNV and CDR2 YYDKDF (reference sequence). CDR3 sequence: CATSAQGIDYSYTF. The CDR3 DNA follows: TGTGCCACCAGCGCTCAGGGGATTGACTATAGCTACACCTTC.

V gene TRBV10-3 combines with J gene TRBJ1-1; no firm D call. The V and J ends lost 5 bases and 0 bases respectively, with 4 bases between them. Germline CDR1 and CDR2: ENHRY and SYGVKD. This CDR3 is built from 12 residues. In nucleotides, the CDR3 is TGTGCCATCAGTCTCATGAACACTGAAGCTTTCTTT. As protein: CAISLMNTEAFF.

The chain's CDR3 is CASSHLSGGADTQYF. CDR3 coding DNA: TGTGCCAGCAGCCACCTTTCAGGGGGGGCGGATACGCAGTATTTT. V usage is TRBV4-2 and J usage is TRBJ2-3; tentatively, D is TRBD1 or TRBD2 (7 bases each). This CDR3 region has 15 residues. The V gene lost 3 bases and the J gene lost 6 bases, with 16 bases spanning the gap. Germline CDR1 LGHNA, CDR2 YNFKEQ.

The rearrangement links TRBV29-1 to TRBJ2-7; maybe TRBD1 (6 bases). The CDR3 extends over 13 amino acids. The germline V and J ends were trimmed by 4 bases and 6 bases, with 16 bases remaining between them. From germline, CDR1 is SQVTM and CDR2 ANQGSEA. This CDR3 is CSVVGARVREQYF. CDR3 bases: TGCAGCGTTGTGGGGGCCAGGGTACGCGAGCAGTACTTC.

The chain employs TRBV5-1 and TRBJ2-4; perhaps TRBD2 as D (6 bases). The closer fit of TRBJ2-5 to the DNA end suggests the J call may be wrong. Germline lookup yields CDR1 SGHRS and CDR2 YFSETQ. The CDR3 is made up of 14 amino acids. The CDR3 region is CASSIRTGGETQYF. Written as DNA, the CDR3 is TGCGCCAGCAGCATACGGACTGGGGGGGAGACCCAGTACTTC.

V and J are TRBV15 and TRBJ2-7; D may correspond to TRBD1 or TRBD2 (5 bases each). V dropped 4 bases and J dropped 4 bases, with 17 bases sitting between them. Germline values: CDR1 LNHNV, CDR2 YYDKDF (reference sequence). The CDR3 has 15 residues. The CDR3 sequence is CATSKPGAGSYEQYF. CDR3 sequence (DNA): TGTGCCACCAGCAAGCCCGGTGCAGGGAGTTACGAGCAGTACTTC.

The chain recombines TRBV20-1 with TRBJ1-4, with D possibly matching TRBD1 (5 bases). Trimming left V 5 bases short and J 2 bases short, with 9 bases between. Looked up from germline, CDR1 is DFQATT and CDR2 is SNEGSKA (reference sequence). The CDR3 runs 13 residues. This CDR3 is CSADRATNEKLFF. In DNA form, the CDR3 reads TGCAGTGCTGACAGAGCGACTAATGAAAAACTGTTTTTT.

In DNA, the CDR3 is TGTGCCAGCAGTGCGGGGGATGGGAACACTGAAGCTTTCTTT. Amino acids: CASSAGDGNTEAFF. This chain uses TRBV6-1 with TRBJ1-1; tentative D call: TRBD1 (5 bases). This CDR3 comprises 14 residues. Germline-derived CDR1 and CDR2 are MNHNS and SASEGT. Trimming cost V 4 bases and J 1 base, with 10 bases left between them.

The chain couples TRBV12-3 or TRBV12-4 to TRBJ2-3, with D perhaps TRBD1 or TRBD2 (6 bases each). V dropped 10 bases and J dropped 5 bases, with 19 bases sitting between them. This CDR3 is built from 14 residues. CDR3: CATTSGAVGDTQYF. The DNA for the CDR3 is TGTGCCACTACCTCGGGGGCTGTGGGAGATACGCAGTATTTT.

The table lists this clonotype with a few counts. The rearrangement links TRBV4-2 to TRBJ2-7; 9 bases match TRBD1. The CDR3 is 18 residues long. The germline gives CDR1 LGHNA, CDR2 YNFKEQ. The ends lost 1 base at V and 4 bases at J; junction bases unmatched: 14. CDR3 sequence reads: CASSQGVVSTGGKYEQYF. The CDR3 region has the DNA TGTGCCAGCAGCCAAGGAGTTGTGTCGACAGGGGGAAAATACGAGCAGTACTTC.

The J gene is TRBJ2-1, the V gene TRBV12-3 or TRBV12-4; 9 nucleotides line up with TRBD2. J gave up 0 bases and V 3 bases, and 6 bases lay outside the gene matches. This CDR3 region has 17 residues. CDR3 DNA: TGTGCCAGCAGTTTGGATCAGGGACTAGCCTCCTACAATGAGCAGTTCTTC. Protein product: CASSLDQGLASYNEQFF.

J is TRBJ2-1 and V is TRBV20-1; D is possibly TRBD1 (6 bases). The CDR3 length is 15 residues. CDR1 is DFQATT, CDR2 SNEGSKA, per germline (reference sequence). Trimming stripped 3 bases from V and 3 bases from J, with 15 bases between. The CDR3 DNA sequence: TGCAGTGCTAGGGTGGCTGGGGGCCTCTACAATGAGCAGTTCTTC. Translation: CSARVAGGLYNEQFF.

The V and J genes are TRBV27 and TRBJ2-1; D is unclear. The V gene lost 2 bases and the J gene lost 4 bases, with 6 bases spanning the gap. Germline-derived CDR1 and CDR2 are MNHEY and SMNVEV (reference sequence). The CDR3 contains 13 residues. CDR3: CASSLTRYNEQFF. In DNA form, the CDR3 reads TGTGCCAGCAGTTTAACCCGATACAATGAGCAGTTCTTC.

This rearrangement joins TRBV5-1 to TRBJ1-5; 7 bases match TRBD1. Per the germline V gene, CDR1 is SGHRS and CDR2 is YFSETQ. Unmatched junction bases numbered 4, after V lost 4 bases and J lost 0 bases. The CDR3 loop spans 15 amino acids. CDR3 nucleotide sequence: TGCGCCAGCAGCGATGGGACAGCTAGCAATCAGCCCCAGCATTTT. Translation gives CASSDGTASNQPQHF.

This clonotype was seen just once. V and J are TRBV20-1 and TRBJ2-7; TRBD2 agrees at 7 bases. CDR3 size: 14 residues. Trimming took 2 bases from V and 3 from J; bases not matched to a gene: 7. Looked up from germline, CDR1 is DFQATT and CDR2 is SNEGSKA (reference sequence). CDR3 sequence reads: CSARSTSVLYEQYF. CDR3 in DNA: TGCAGTGCTAGATCTACTAGCGTACTCTACGAGCAGTACTTC.

This clonotype was observed a handful of times. The chain joins TRBV6-4 to TRBJ2-7; D tentatively fits TRBD1 or TRBD2 (5 bases each). V was pared by 5 bases and J by 7 bases, with 18 bases between. The CDR3 is 14 amino acids. The germline CDR1 and CDR2 sequences are MRHNA and SNTAGT. As DNA, the CDR3 is TGTGCCAGCAGTAGGGACGGTGCTAACAATGAGCAGTACTTC. Translating it yields CASSRDGANNEQYF.

This chain links TRBV20-1 with TRBJ1-2; D possibly corresponds to TRBD1 (5 bases). CDR3 size: 14 residues. V lost 3 bases, J lost 4 bases, and 15 bases lay in between. In germline, CDR1 is DFQATT, CDR2 SNEGSKA (reference sequence). CDR3 DNA: TGCAGTGCTAGCCCCCAGGGAGCGGCCTATGGCTACACCTTC. This encodes CSASPQGAAYGYTF.

This clonotype has just a few counts. The J gene is TRBJ2-3, the V gene TRBV6-5, with a possible D match to TRBD2 (5 bases). Trimming left V 0 bases short and J 9 bases short, with 10 bases between. The CDR3 spans 13 residues. CDR1 is MNHEY and CDR2 is SVGAGI in the germline V gene. The CDR3 region has the DNA TGTGCCAGCAGTTACTCGAGCCGCGGGACGCAGTATTTT. This sequence encodes CASSYSSRGTQYF.

In this sample, this clonotype turned up a few times. V gene TRBV29-1 combines with J gene TRBJ2-5; the match to TRBD2 covers 8 bases. The CDR3 is made up of 14 amino acids. Germline V CDR1 and CDR2: SQVTM, ANQGSEA. V shed 3 bases and J 2 bases; nucleotides not matched to a gene: 5. CDR3 loop: CSVDGASGQETQYF. Here the CDR3 DNA reads TGCAGCGTTGATGGGGCTAGCGGGCAAGAGACCCAGTACTTC.

The V gene is TRBV25-1, the J gene TRBJ2-3, with TRBD1 as a possible D gene (6 bases). Germline V gene data show CDR1 as MGHDK and CDR2 as SYGVNS. V lost 10 bases and J 4 bases, leaving 6 bases between the germline ends. This CDR3 spans 10 amino acids. Written as DNA, the CDR3 is TGTGCCACAGGGGCAGATACGCAGTATTTT. It is translated as CATGADTQYF.

This clonotype was found a few times. The J gene is TRBJ1-2, the V gene TRBV7-9; perhaps TRBD1 as D (5 bases). The CDR3 extends over 13 amino acids. CDR1 is SEHNR and CDR2 is FQNEAQ in the germline V gene (reference sequence). Trimming took 5 bases from V and 4 from J, leaving 11 bases between them. CDR3 coding DNA: TGTGCCAGCAGCGAGAGACAGATCTATGGCTACACCTTC. Protein product: CASSERQIYGYTF.

This sequence joins TRBV30 and TRBJ2-7; either TRBD1 or TRBD2 may fit D (7 bases each). The V and J ends lost 2 bases and 8 bases respectively, with 13 bases between them. CDR3 length: 12 amino acids. The V gene's germline CDR1 is GTSNPN and CDR2 SVGIG (reference sequence). The CDR3 sequence: CAWSPGGGKQYF. CDR3 bases: TGTGCCTGGAGTCCAGGGGGGGGAAAGCAGTACTTC.

This clonotype was detected only a few times. V usage is TRBV7-9 and J usage is TRBJ2-7; D possibly matches TRBD1 or TRBD2 (6 bases each). CDR1 SEHNR and CDR2 FQNEAQ come from the germline V gene (reference sequence). The V and J ends lost 5 bases and 2 bases respectively, with 19 bases between them. This CDR3 has 16 residues. CDR3 protein: CASSLQGGTSAYEQYF. CDR3 sequence (DNA): TGTGCCAGCAGCCTACAAGGCGGGACATCTGCCTACGAGCAGTACTTC.

This clonotype has a handful of counts. This chain joins TRBV20-1 and TRBJ2-1; 9 bases are shared with TRBD1. V shed 0 bases, J shed 9 bases, and the junction held 9 bases outside the gene matches. Germline V gene data show CDR1 as DFQATT and CDR2 as SNEGSKA (reference sequence). The CDR3 extends over 15 amino acids. The CDR3 DNA follows: TGCAGTGCTAGAGATCCCCACAGGGGGCAAGCTGAGCAGTTCTTC. Encoded protein: CSARDPHRGQAEQFF.